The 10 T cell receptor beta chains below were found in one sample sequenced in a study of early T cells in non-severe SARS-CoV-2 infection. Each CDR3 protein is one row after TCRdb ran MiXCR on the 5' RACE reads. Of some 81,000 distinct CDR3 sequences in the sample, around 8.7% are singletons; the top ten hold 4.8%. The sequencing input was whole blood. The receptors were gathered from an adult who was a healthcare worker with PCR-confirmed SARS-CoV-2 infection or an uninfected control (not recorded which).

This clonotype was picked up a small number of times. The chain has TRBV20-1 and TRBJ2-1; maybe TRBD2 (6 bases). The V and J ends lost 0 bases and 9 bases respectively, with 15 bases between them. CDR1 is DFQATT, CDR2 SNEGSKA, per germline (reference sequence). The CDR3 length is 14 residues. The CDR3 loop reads CSARETGRGLEQFF. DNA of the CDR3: TGCAGTGCTAGAGAGACCGGGAGAGGCCTTGAGCAGTTCTTC.

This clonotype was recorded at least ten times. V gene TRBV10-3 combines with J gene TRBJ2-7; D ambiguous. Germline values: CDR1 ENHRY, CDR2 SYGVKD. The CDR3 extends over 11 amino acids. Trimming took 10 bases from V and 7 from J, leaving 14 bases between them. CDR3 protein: CATGLNQEQYF. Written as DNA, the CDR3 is TGTGCCACCGGTTTGAACCAGGAGCAGTACTTC.

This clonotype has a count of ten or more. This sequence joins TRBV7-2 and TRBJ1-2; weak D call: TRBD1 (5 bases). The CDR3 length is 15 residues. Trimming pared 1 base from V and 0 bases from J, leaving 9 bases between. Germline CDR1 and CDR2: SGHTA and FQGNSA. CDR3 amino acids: CASSLDGHANYGYTF. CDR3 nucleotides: TGTGCCAGCAGCTTAGACGGACACGCTAACTATGGCTACACCTTC.

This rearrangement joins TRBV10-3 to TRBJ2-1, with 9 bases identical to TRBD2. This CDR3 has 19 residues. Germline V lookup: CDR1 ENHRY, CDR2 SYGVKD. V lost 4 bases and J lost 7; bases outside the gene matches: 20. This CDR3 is CAISGDRLEASGMVNEQFF. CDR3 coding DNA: TGTGCCATCAGTGGGGACCGGCTCGAAGCTAGCGGGATGGTGAATGAGCAGTTCTTC.

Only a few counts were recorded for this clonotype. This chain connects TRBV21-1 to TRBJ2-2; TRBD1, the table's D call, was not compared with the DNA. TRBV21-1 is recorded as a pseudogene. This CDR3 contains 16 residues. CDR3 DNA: TGTGCCAGCAGCAATGGGTGGGGACAAGACACCGGGGAGCTGTTTTTT. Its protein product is CASSNGWGQDTGELFF.

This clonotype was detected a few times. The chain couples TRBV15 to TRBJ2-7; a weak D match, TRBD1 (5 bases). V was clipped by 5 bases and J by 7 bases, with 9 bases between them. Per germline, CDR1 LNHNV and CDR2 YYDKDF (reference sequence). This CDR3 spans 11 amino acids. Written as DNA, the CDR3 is TGTGCCACCAGCGGGGCCGGAGAGCAGTACTTC. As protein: CATSGAGEQYF.

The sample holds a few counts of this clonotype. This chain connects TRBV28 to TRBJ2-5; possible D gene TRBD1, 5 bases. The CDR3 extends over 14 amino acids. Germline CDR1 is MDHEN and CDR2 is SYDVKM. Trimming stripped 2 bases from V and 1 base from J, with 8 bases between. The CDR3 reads CASSLPGPQETQYF. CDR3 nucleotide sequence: TGTGCCAGCAGTTTACCAGGGCCCCAAGAGACCCAGTACTTC.

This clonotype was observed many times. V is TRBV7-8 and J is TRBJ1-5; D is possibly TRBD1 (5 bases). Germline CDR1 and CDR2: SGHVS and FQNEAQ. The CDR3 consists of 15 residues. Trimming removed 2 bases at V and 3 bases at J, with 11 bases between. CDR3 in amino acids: CASSLTGTDNQPQHF. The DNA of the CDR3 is TGTGCCAGCAGCTTAACCGGGACGGACAATCAGCCCCAGCATTTT.

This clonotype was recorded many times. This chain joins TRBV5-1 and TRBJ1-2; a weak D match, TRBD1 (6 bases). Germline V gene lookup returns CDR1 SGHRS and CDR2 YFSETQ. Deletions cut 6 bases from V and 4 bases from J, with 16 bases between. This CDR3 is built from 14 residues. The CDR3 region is CASTQGSSLYGYTF. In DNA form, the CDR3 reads TGCGCCAGCACCCAGGGGAGCTCCCTCTATGGCTACACCTTC. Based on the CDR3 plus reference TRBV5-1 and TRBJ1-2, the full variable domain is KAGVTQTPRYLIKTRGQQVTLSCSPISGHRSVSWYQQTPGQGLQFLFEYFSETQRNKGNFPGRFSGRQFSNSRSEMNVSTLELGDSALYLCASTQGSSLYGYTFGSGTRLTVV.

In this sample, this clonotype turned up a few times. The CDR3 DNA reads TGTGCCAGCAGCCCCCAGGGGGCAAATGGGATCACTGAAGCTTTCTTT. Residues: CASSPQGANGITEAFF. This chain joins TRBV27 and TRBJ1-1; 8 bases line up with TRBD1. This CDR3 is 16 amino acids long. Germline CDR1 reads MNHEY; CDR2 reads SMNVEV (reference sequence). The ends lost 6 bases at V and 4 bases at J; junction bases unmatched: 13.